One and the same sample provided the 28 T cell receptor beta chains below, sequenced in a study of graft-versus-host responses after intestinal transplantation. These receptors' antigens are unknown. The protocol was immunoSEQ multiplex PCR, while the TCRdb copy is restricted to in-frame clones and leaves out a portion. The sample comprises 90,000 to 95,000 clones, around 93% of which are singletons, and roughly 0.5% rests with the top ten. The specimen comprised unstimulated CD8+ T cells sorted from spleen or lymph node cells, sampled before intestinal transplant. Every receptor here comes from a human donor who received an intestinal transplant.

The V gene is TRBV28, the J gene TRBJ2-5; TRBD2 matches at 7 bases. Germline CDR1 reads MDHEN; CDR2 reads SYDVKM. CDR3 size: 14 residues. Trimming at V came to 5 bases and at J to 2 bases, leaving 5 bases not matched to a gene. DNA of the CDR3: TGTGCCAGCAGTCCGTTGCGGGAGCAAGAGACCCAGTACTTC. Its protein product is CASSPLREQETQYF.

The chain uses TRBV30 and TRBJ2-7, with D tentatively TRBD1 (6 bases). The V gene lost 0 bases and the J gene lost 5 bases, with 11 bases spanning the gap. This CDR3 spans 13 amino acids. The germline gives CDR1 GTSNPN, CDR2 SVGIG (reference sequence). CDR3: CAWSVGAGHEQYF. CDR3 in DNA: TGTGCCTGGAGTGTGGGGGCCGGCCACGAGCAGTACTTC.

This clone has just a few counts. This chain links TRBV27 with TRBJ2-5; 8 bases are a match to TRBD2. Losses at the gene ends were 8 bases for V and 5 bases for J; bases not matched to a gene: 10. The CDR3 has 14 amino acids. Germline CDR1 and CDR2: MNHEY and SMNVEV (reference sequence). Here the CDR3 reads CASRIAGSGETQYF. CDR3 bases: TGTGCCAGCCGCATAGCGGGATCGGGGGAGACCCAGTACTTC.

The chain employs TRBV5-8 and TRBJ1-4, with D possibly matching TRBD1 (6 bases). The CDR3 length is 15 residues. Germline V gives CDR1 SGHTS, CDR2 YDEGEE. The V end was cut by 0 bases, the J end by 8 bases, with 14 bases between. The CDR3 here is CASSLAHREREKLFF. The CDR3 DNA reads as TGTGCCAGCAGCTTGGCACACAGGGAGAGGGAAAAACTGTTTTTT. Complete variable domain (other parts from reference TRBV5-8 and TRBJ1-4): EAGVTQSPTHLIKTRGQQATLRCSPISGHTSVYWYQQALGLGLQFLLWYDEGEERNRGNFPPRFSGRQFPNYSSELNVNALELEDSALYLCASSLAHREREKLFFGSGTQLSVL.

The rearrangement uses TRBV4-1 and TRBJ1-4; 7 bases are shared with TRBD1. The germline CDR1 and CDR2 sequences are MGHRA and YSYEKL. CDR3 length: 15 amino acids. Trimming took 6 bases from V and 8 from J; bases not matched to a gene: 12. CDR3: CASSGYGTEEEKLFF. The CDR3, as DNA: TGCGCCAGCAGTGGTTATGGGACAGAAGAAGAAAAACTGTTTTTT.

The chain is built from TRBV19 and TRBJ2-1, with 10 bases fitting TRBD2. The V segment lost 5 bases and the J segment 9 bases; nucleotides outside the gene matches: 7. The CDR3 runs 14 residues. From germline, CDR1 is LNHDA and CDR2 SQIVND (reference sequence). CDR3 loop: CASSPLAGVPEQFF. For the CDR3, the DNA is TGTGCCAGTAGTCCTCTAGCGGGAGTCCCTGAGCAGTTCTTC.

This chain connects TRBV30 to TRBJ2-1, with D perhaps matching TRBD2 (5 bases). V was shortened by 5 bases and J by 1 base, with 9 bases between the two germline ends. Per the germline V gene, CDR1 is GTSNPN and CDR2 is SVGIG (reference sequence). The CDR3 extends over 13 amino acids. The CDR3 loop is CAWEGESYNEQFF. In nucleotides, the CDR3 is TGTGCCTGGGAGGGCGAATCCTACAATGAGCAGTTCTTC.

V is TRBV19 and J is TRBJ1-2, with D possibly TRBD1 on 5 matching bases. CDR3 length equals 13 residues. Germline-derived CDR1 and CDR2 are LNHDA and SQIVND (reference sequence). CDR3 residues: CGAGNEANYGYTF. Written as DNA, the CDR3 is TGTGGCGCAGGGAATGAAGCTAACTATGGCTACACCTTC.

V gene TRBV5-6 combines with J gene TRBJ2-7, with TRBD2 matching over 7 bases. Germline CDR1 reads SGHDT; CDR2 reads YYEEEE. J was trimmed by 4 bases and V by 0 bases; bases with no gene match: 1. This CDR3 region has 13 residues. The CDR3 region is CASSLGGGYEQYF. Here the CDR3 DNA reads TGTGCCAGCAGCTTGGGGGGAGGGTACGAGCAGTACTTC.

This clone occurred once. This rearrangement joins TRBV10-3 to TRBJ2-1; D possibly corresponds to TRBD1 (6 bases). CDR3 length: 13 residues. Trimming took off 6 bases at V and 7 bases at J, with 13 bases between the two ends. CDR1 and CDR2 from the germline V gene are ENHRY and SYGVKD. This CDR3 is CAISLRTDNEQFF. For the CDR3, the DNA is TGTGCCATCAGCCTACGGACAGATAATGAGCAGTTCTTC.

The chain uses TRBV13 and TRBJ2-3; weak D call: TRBD1 (6 bases). This CDR3 is built from 18 residues. Per the germline V gene, CDR1 is PRHDT and CDR2 is FYEKMQ (reference sequence). V was shortened by 5 bases and J by 7 bases, with 28 bases between the two germline ends. CDR3 loop: CASSPHPLEGDLRNTQYF. Written as DNA, the CDR3 is TGTGCCAGCAGCCCCCACCCTTTAGAGGGGGACCTCCGAAATACGCAGTATTTT.

The chain recombines TRBV10-3 with TRBJ2-7; a possible D gene is TRBD1 (5 bases). Trimming removed 11 bases at V and 2 bases at J, with 10 bases between. The CDR3 contains 11 residues. CDR1 is ENHRY, CDR2 SYGVKD, per germline. The CDR3 protein is CASSDTYEQYF. CDR3 DNA: TGTGCCTCCTCGGACACCTACGAGCAGTACTTC.

The V gene is TRBV10-3, the J gene TRBJ1-5; no clear D gene. The CDR3 spans 16 residues. Germline CDR1 reads ENHRY; CDR2 reads SYGVKD. V dropped 0 bases and J dropped 0 bases, with 9 bases sitting between them. This CDR3 is CAISESPTYSNQPQHF. The CDR3, as DNA: TGTGCCATCAGTGAGTCGCCGACATATAGCAATCAGCCCCAGCATTTT.

This chain connects TRBV6-6 to TRBJ1-1; tentative D call: TRBD1 (6 bases). Germline V gene data show CDR1 as MNHNY and CDR2 as SVGAGI (reference sequence). Trimming removed 2 bases from V and 1 base from J, with 11 bases in between. The CDR3 length is 15 residues. The CDR3 DNA is TGTGCCAGCAGTTACGCCGCCAGGGGGAACACTGAAGCTTTCTTT. It codes for CASSYAARGNTEAFF.

The chain uses TRBV5-6 and TRBJ2-7; possible D gene TRBD1, 5 bases. The CDR3 sequence is 14 residues long. Trimming took 4 bases from V and 0 from J, leaving 11 bases between them. Germline-derived CDR1 and CDR2 are SGHDT and YYEEEE. Here the CDR3 reads CASSRQRNSYEQYF. The CDR3 DNA reads TGTGCCAGCAGCAGACAGCGAAACTCCTACGAGCAGTACTTC.

This chain joins TRBV6-1 and TRBJ2-7; D possibly corresponds to TRBD2 (6 bases). In germline, CDR1 is MNHNS, CDR2 SASEGT. Trimming pared 8 bases from V and 3 bases from J, leaving 14 bases between. The CDR3 is 13 residues long. CDR3 sequence: CASVLSGVYEQYF. For the CDR3, the DNA is TGTGCCAGCGTATTGTCGGGAGTCTACGAGCAGTACTTC.

This chain uses TRBV30 with TRBJ2-1; 8 bases are a match to TRBD1. Unmatched junction bases numbered 4, after V lost 3 bases and J lost 0 bases. Germline CDR1 GTSNPN, CDR2 SVGIG (reference sequence). The length of the CDR3 is 15 residues. CDR3 DNA sequence: TGTGCCTGGAGCGGACAGGGTGGCTCCTACAATGAGCAGTTCTTC. It translates to CAWSGQGGSYNEQFF.

The CDR3 bases are TGTGCCAGCGCGAGCGGGACGGGCACCGGGGAGCTGTTTTTT. Protein sequence: CASASGTGTGELFF. V gene TRBV27 combines with J gene TRBJ2-2; 7 bases agree with TRBD2. CDR3 size: 14 residues. Per the germline V gene, CDR1 is MNHEY and CDR2 is SMNVEV (reference sequence). The V gene end was trimmed by 8 bases and the J gene end by 4 bases; junction bases not matched to a gene: 7.

The V call is TRBV27, the J call TRBJ2-3; 11 positions match TRBD2. The CDR3 covers 13 residues. V dropped 9 bases and J dropped 3; count of bases not matched to a gene: 2. Germline CDR1 reads MNHEY; CDR2 reads SMNVEV (reference sequence). CDR3 loop: CASGTSGTDTQYF. The CDR3 DNA follows: TGTGCCAGTGGGACTAGCGGTACAGATACGCAGTATTTT.

The genes are TRBV5-6 and TRBJ2-3; TRBD2 matches at 9 bases. Per the germline V gene, CDR1 is SGHDT and CDR2 is YYEEEE. The CDR3 extends over 16 amino acids. V was pared by 0 bases and J by 4 bases, with 6 bases of the junction left unmatched. The CDR3 is CASSLVGGGAADTQYF. The CDR3 DNA sequence: TGTGCCAGCAGCTTGGTCGGCGGGGGGGCCGCAGATACGCAGTATTTT.

This sequence joins TRBV7-2 and TRBJ2-1; no definite D call. The CDR3 sequence is 16 residues long. Deletions cut 1 base from V and 0 bases from J, with 10 bases between. CDR1 and CDR2 (germline): SGHTA, FQGNSA. This CDR3 is CASSLVGFSSYNEQFF. As DNA, the CDR3 is TGTGCCAGCAGCTTAGTCGGGTTTAGCTCCTACAATGAGCAGTTCTTC.

The chain carries TRBV9 and TRBJ1-5, with D tentatively TRBD1 (6 bases). The CDR3 is 14 amino acids. Germline CDR1 and CDR2: SGDLS and YYNGEE. V was cut by 4 bases and J by 3 bases, with 11 bases left in between. The CDR3 loop is CASSPGDYNQPQHF. The CDR3 coding sequence is TGTGCCAGCAGCCCAGGGGACTACAATCAGCCCCAGCATTTT.

This clone was seen a few times. CDR3 DNA: TGTGCCAGCAGTCCGGGAGCAGGGTATGAAAAACTGTTTTTT. It specifies CASSPGAGYEKLFF. The gene calls are TRBV6-5 and TRBJ1-4, with a weak D call TRBD1 (5 bases). This CDR3 is 14 amino acids long. The V gene lost 5 bases and the J gene lost 6 bases, with 13 bases spanning the gap. The germline gives CDR1 MNHEY, CDR2 SVGAGI.

V is TRBV4-2 and J is TRBJ1-2; D gene ambiguous. CDR1 and CDR2 (germline): LGHNA, YNFKEQ. CDR3 length: 12 amino acids. V was pared by 7 bases and J by 6 bases, with 12 bases between. The CDR3 here is CASTIGGNGYTF. CDR3 nucleotides: TGTGCCAGCACCATAGGCGGGAATGGCTACACCTTC.

The rearrangement uses TRBV4-2 and TRBJ2-7; D remains unclear. The V gene's germline CDR1 is LGHNA and CDR2 YNFKEQ. Trimming took off 2 bases at V and 2 bases at J, with 10 bases between the two ends. This CDR3 region has 14 residues. This chain's CDR3 is CASSQRVLAYEQYF. In nucleotides, the CDR3 is TGTGCCAGCAGCCAACGGGTTTTGGCCTACGAGCAGTACTTC.

This clone was observed a single time. The chain carries TRBV28 and TRBJ1-1; possibly TRBD1 for D (6 bases). This CDR3 region has 16 residues. In germline, CDR1 is MDHEN, CDR2 SYDVKM. V was shortened by 2 bases and J by 0 bases, with 13 bases between the two germline ends. CDR3 sequence: CASSLRGSGMNTEAFF. For the CDR3, the DNA is TGTGCCAGCAGTTTAAGGGGGAGCGGCATGAACACTGAAGCTTTCTTT.

In this sample, this clone turned up once. CDR3 protein: CSVEGTSRSTDTQYF. For the CDR3, the DNA is TGCAGCGTTGAAGGGACTAGCAGAAGCACAGATACGCAGTATTTT. V is TRBV29-1 and J is TRBJ2-3; 8 nucleotides agree with TRBD2. With 1 base clipped from V and 0 bases from J, the junction kept 3 bases outside the gene matches. This CDR3 has 15 amino acids. CDR1 and CDR2 from the germline V gene are SQVTM and ANQGSEA.

The chain uses TRBV4-2 and TRBJ2-7; TRBD2 matches at 10 bases. The V and J ends lost 5 bases and 2 bases, in that order; junction bases with no gene match: 6. This CDR3 has 15 amino acids. Germline values: CDR1 LGHNA, CDR2 YNFKEQ. Written as DNA, the CDR3 is TGTGCCAGCAGCGAAACTAGCGGGGCCACCTACGAGCAGTACTTC. It translates to CASSETSGATYEQYF.